This T cell receptor beta chain derives from a study of glioma-infiltrating T cells after dendritic cell vaccination. Study-wide background: Samples are from glioblastoma patients in Phase I and II dendritic cell vaccine trials.

Time point in this sample: after dendritic cell vaccination, including at tumor progression/relapse. The junction had 10 bases not matched to a gene; V was cut back by 3 bases and J by 3 bases. This CDR3 is built from 16 residues. Germline V lookup: CDR1 MNHNY, CDR2 SVGAGI (reference sequence). Measured with immunoSEQ multiplex PCR; TCRdb has only the in-frame clones, and not every one. The table lists 90,000 to 110,000 clones, almost 90% of them singletons. The chain employs TRBV6-6 and TRBJ1-2, with 7 bases matching TRBD1. The source material was blood, sampled after dendritic cell vaccination. This sequence was found in a human donor with glioblastoma. The DNA of the CDR3 is TGTGCCAGCAGTTATTCGACAGGGAATCCACACTATGGCTACACCTTC. This sequence encodes CASSYSTGNPHYGYTF.